These 20 T cell receptor beta chains share one sample of origin, sequenced in a study of vaccination and CD4 T cells after COVID-19 (dated by TCRdb to between 2021 and 2022). No antigens are known for them. Per the publication, the treatment or condition label means: roughly nine-day PBMC culture with coronavirus spike peptide pools or control peptides (ViraFEST assay). The library was generated by PCR. Reads for this sample came from an Illumina iSeq 100. TCR sequencing of DNA from cultured CD4+ T cells used the Oncomine TCR Beta short-read assay at the Johns Hopkins FTIC core. TCRdb took the public reads, trimmed them with fastp at Q25, ran MiXCR for clone calling and kept in-frame beta chains. Each record represents a unique CDR3 protein, reported with the most common genes and DNA among its rows. This sample lists around 3,700 distinct CDR3 sequences; over 20% were detected once. Roughly 19% of the sample rests with the top ten.

What was sequenced was CD4+ T cells from blood, cultured in vitro. The source of these receptors is a human donor who had recovered from COVID-19.

The gene calls are TRBV5-1 and TRBJ1-1, with D unclear. The CDR3 covers 15 residues. Germline CDR1 SGHRS, CDR2 YFSETQ. Trimming removed 4 bases at V and 0 bases at J, with 13 bases between. The CDR3 coding sequence is TGCGCCAGCAGCCCAGGACTCTATTTGAACACTGAAGCTTTCTTT. It is translated as CASSPGLYLNTEAFF.

The V call is TRBV5-5, the J call TRBJ1-1; D unresolved. The V and J ends lost 0 bases and 0 bases respectively, with 6 bases between them. This CDR3 comprises 14 residues. CDR1 and CDR2 (germline): SGHKS, YYEKEE (reference sequence). The CDR3 is CASSLGRVNTEAFF. CDR3 DNA: TGTGCCAGCAGCTTGGGGAGGGTGAACACTGAAGCTTTCTTT.

There are a few counts of this clonotype. The genes are TRBV9 and TRBJ2-7; perhaps TRBD2 as D (7 bases). The V gene's germline CDR1 is SGDLS and CDR2 YYNGEE. The CDR3 sequence is 17 residues long. Between the trimmed V and J ends, which lost 0 bases and 6 bases, there was a span of 22 bases. DNA for the CDR3: TGTGCCAGCAGCGTAGGCGGTGGGCGGGGGCCGAAGGGCGAGCAGTACTTC. It translates to CASSVGGGRGPKGEQYF.

Notes on this clonotype: A read error may be the cause here, since a much bigger clone is one base away. The chain links TRBV5-4 to TRBJ1-6; 8 nucleotides align to TRBD1. The CDR3 is 14 amino acids. Germline CDR1 SGHNT, CDR2 YYREEE (reference sequence). The CDR3 DNA sequence: TGTGCCGGCAGCTTGGGGGACAGGCATTCACCCCTCCACTTT. It yields the protein CAGSLGDRHSPLHF.

Relative to its sample, this clonotype is medium-sized. CDR3 loop: CSAPTSGGAGEQFF. The CDR3, as DNA: TGCAGTGCCCCTACTAGCGGGGGGGCCGGTGAGCAGTTCTTC. The J gene is TRBJ2-1, the V gene TRBV20-1, with 13 nucleotides matching TRBD2. From germline, CDR1 is DFQATT and CDR2 SNEGSKA (reference sequence). CDR3 size: 14 residues. Trimming removed 6 bases from V and 9 bases from J; junction bases left unmatched: 8.

This clonotype has a handful of counts. The chain recombines TRBV6-1 with TRBJ2-1, with 9 bases identical to TRBD2. This CDR3 comprises 16 residues. CDR1 and CDR2 from the germline V gene are MNHNS and SASEGT. The ends lost 1 base at V and 8 bases at J; junction bases unmatched: 9. CDR3 region: CASSEVLAGARDEQFF. The CDR3 DNA sequence: TGTGCCAGCAGTGAAGTTTTAGCGGGGGCCAGGGATGAGCAGTTCTTC.

This clonotype rates as medium-sized (0.01 to 0.1%). The J gene is TRBJ1-1, the V gene TRBV10-3, with 8 bases aligning to TRBD1. CDR3 size: 13 residues. CDR1 is ENHRY and CDR2 is SYGVKD in the germline V gene. The V segment lost 6 bases and the J segment 4 bases; nucleotides outside the gene matches: 4. In DNA form, the CDR3 reads TGTGCCATCAGGGACAGGGAGGGCACTGAAGCTTTCTTT. As protein: CAIRDREGTEAFF.

CDR3 in DNA: TGTGCCAGCAGCTGGGGGAACACTGAAGCTTTCTTT. It is translated as CASSWGNTEAFF. The chain carries TRBV5-4 and TRBJ1-1; D is uncertain. The V gene's germline CDR1 is SGHNT and CDR2 YYREEE (reference sequence). This CDR3 has 12 amino acids. The ends were cut back, 3 bases at V and 1 base at J, with 4 bases in the middle.

By sample share, this clonotype is medium-sized. V is TRBV7-2 and J is TRBJ2-3; no firm D call. CDR1 SGHTA and CDR2 FQGNSA come from the germline V gene. V lost 1 base and J lost 1, with 6 bases in between. The CDR3 spans 14 residues. CDR3 in amino acids: CASSLDSRTDTQYF. The CDR3 bases are TGTGCCAGCAGCTTAGACTCCCGCACAGATACGCAGTATTTT. Using reference TRBV7-2 and TRBJ2-3 for the parts outside the CDR3, the full variable domain is GAGVSQSPSNKVTEKGKDVELRCDPISGHTALYWYRQSLGQGLEFLIYFQGNSAPDKSGLPSDRFSAERTGGSVSTLTIQRTQQEDSAVYLCASSLDSRTDTQYFGPGTRLTVL.

The chain couples TRBV6-5 to TRBJ2-5, with D perhaps TRBD2 (6 bases). V was pared by 2 bases and J by 5 bases, with 24 bases between. There are 18 residues in the CDR3. Germline assignment: CDR1 MNHEY and CDR2 SVGAGI. The CDR3 region is CASSYQSPTGRGGETQYF. The CDR3 region has the DNA TGTGCCAGCAGTTACCAGAGCCCTACCGGGAGAGGTGGGGAGACCCAGTACTTC.

This clonotype turned up a few times. The rearrangement joins TRBV12-5 to TRBJ2-5, with D possibly matching TRBD1 (6 bases). V was clipped by 0 bases and J by 9 bases, with 14 bases between them. This CDR3 spans 14 amino acids. Germline-derived CDR1 and CDR2 are LGHNT and FRNRAP. The CDR3 DNA reads as TGTGCTAGTGGTTTGGTAACAGGGTCTGTACCCCAGTACTTC. Translated, it gives CASGLVTGSVPQYF.

Judged by abundance, this clonotype is medium-sized. CDR3 bases: TGTGCCAGCAGTTTCGGGCCAAACTATGGCTACACCTTC. As protein: CASSFGPNYGYTF. V gene TRBV27 combines with J gene TRBJ1-2; D not resolved. The CDR3 loop spans 13 amino acids. Germline V gene lookup returns CDR1 MNHEY and CDR2 SMNVEV (reference sequence). Trimming removed 3 bases at V and 2 bases at J, with 7 bases between.

There are a few counts of this clonotype. The rearrangement uses TRBV6-1 and TRBJ1-5; 7 nucleotides agree with TRBD1. Trimming cost V 6 bases and J 3 bases; bases outside gene matches: 5. The CDR3 is 14 residues long. Germline CDR1 reads MNHNS; CDR2 reads SASEGT. CDR3 sequence (DNA): TGTGCCAGCAGGCAAACAGGGGCCAATCAGCCCCAGCATTTT. Encoded protein: CASRQTGANQPQHF.

This clonotype has a handful of counts. The chain couples TRBV7-3 to TRBJ2-2; a possible D gene is TRBD1 (6 bases). CDR3 length: 16 amino acids. V gave up 5 bases and J gave up 1 base, with 14 bases separating them. Looked up from germline, CDR1 is SGHTA and CDR2 is FQGTGA. CDR3 bases: TGTGCCAGCAGCCTTCAGGGGCTCCGGAACACCGGGGAGCTGTTTTTT. Translating it yields CASSLQGLRNTGELFF.

This clonotype was found a few times. The rearrangement uses TRBV7-2 and TRBJ1-1; the D gene is possibly TRBD1 (6 bases). Germline assignment: CDR1 SGHTA and CDR2 FQGNSA. The CDR3 spans 14 residues. The V and J ends lost 5 bases and 0 bases respectively, with 10 bases between them. Here the CDR3 reads CASSTQGLNTEAFF. The DNA for the CDR3 is TGTGCCAGCAGCACACAGGGCTTGAACACTGAAGCTTTCTTT.

The gene calls are TRBV2 and TRBJ2-3, with D uncertain. Germline CDR1 reads SNHLY; CDR2 reads FYNNEI. This CDR3 is built from 15 residues. Trimming stripped 3 bases from V and 0 bases from J, with 10 bases between. The CDR3 DNA sequence: TGTGCCAGCAGTGATCCCGGGTCTAGCACAGATACGCAGTATTTT. Its translation is CASSDPGSSTDTQYF.

The chain carries TRBV20-1 and TRBJ1-1, with 7 bases identical to TRBD1. Germline lookup yields CDR1 DFQATT and CDR2 SNEGSKA (reference sequence). CDR3 size: 14 residues. Written as DNA, the CDR3 is TGCAGCGTTGGAAAGCGGGACAGCAACACTGAAGCTTTCTTT. Its translation is CSVGKRDSNTEAFF.

The chain uses TRBV15 and TRBJ1-1; 8 bases are a match to TRBD1. CDR3 size: 18 residues. Trimming removed 1 base from V and 0 bases from J; junction bases left unmatched: 10. The V gene's germline CDR1 is LNHNV and CDR2 YYDKDF (reference sequence). CDR3 in amino acids: CATSRGGQGFDMNTEAFF. CDR3 DNA: TGTGCCACCAGCAGAGGAGGACAGGGTTTCGATATGAACACTGAAGCTTTCTTT.

This clonotype was counted only a few times. The chain employs TRBV10-3 and TRBJ1-1; D ambiguous. This CDR3 is 13 amino acids long. CDR1 and CDR2 (germline): ENHRY, SYGVKD. V was shortened by 9 bases and J by 3 bases, with 14 bases between the two germline ends. CDR3 protein: CAMQVRQDTEAFF. DNA for the CDR3: TGTGCCATGCAGGTCAGGCAGGACACTGAAGCTTTCTTT.

This clonotype was observed a handful of times. The CDR3 sequence: CASVPGTGTDTQYF. The CDR3 region has the DNA TGTGCTAGTGTGCCAGGGACTGGGACAGATACGCAGTATTTT. V usage is TRBV12-5 and J usage is TRBJ2-3; a weak D match, TRBD2 (6 bases). Germline V gene lookup returns CDR1 LGHNT and CDR2 FRNRAP. V shed 7 bases and J shed 3 bases, with 14 bases lying between them. This CDR3 spans 14 amino acids.